This TCR beta chain was profiled in a study of T cell responses to AZD1222 COVID-19 vaccine. Study-wide results and caveats: Increased Spike-specific TCR breadth and depth were observed after two AZD1222 doses.

The CDR3 is made up of 15 amino acids. V lost 2 bases to trimming and J lost 1 base, with 10 bases between them. Germline assignment: CDR1 SGHRS and CDR2 YFSETQ. As concerns this clone: The antigen is unknown.

Using immunoSEQ multiplex PCR, the repertoire was profiled, and TCRdb retains in-frame clones only, with some absent. The data contain roughly 170,000 clones, 94% of them singletons. The chain combines TRBV5-1 with TRBJ1-3; D ambiguous. Here the sequenced sample was peripheral blood, taken 28 days after the second AZD1222 dose. This receptor was obtained from an adult who received the AZD1222 COVID-19 vaccine. The CDR3 spells CASSLGQPSGNTIYF. The CDR3 DNA reads as TGCGCCAGCAGCTTAGGGCAGCCTTCTGGAAACACCATATATTTT.